One and the same sample provided the 29 T cell receptor beta chains below, sequenced in a study of response to subunit inactivated influenza vaccine. MiXCR, run by TCRdb on the RT-PCR reads, gives a single entry per CDR3 protein. The sample carries more than 450,000 distinct CDR3 sequences, 7.5% to 8.5% recorded once. The material sequenced was PBMCs from blood, taken around 25 months after vaccination. The receptors were gathered from a man between 50 and 69 years old who received an inactivated influenza vaccine.

This clonotype was counted only a few times. This rearrangement joins TRBV6-1 to TRBJ2-3; a possible D gene is TRBD1 (6 bases). This CDR3 region has 15 residues. The germline CDR1 and CDR2 sequences are MNHNS and SASEGT. Trimming removed 5 bases from V and 2 bases from J, with 14 bases in between. CDR3 DNA: TGTGCCAGCAGTCCACAGGGAAGATTCACAGATACGCAGTATTTT. This translates into CASSPQGRFTDTQYF.

The chain employs TRBV4-3 and TRBJ1-5, with 8 bases that match TRBD1. CDR1 LGHNA and CDR2 YSLEER come from the germline V gene. V was clipped by 2 bases and J by 5 bases; unmatched bases: 8. The CDR3 is 16 amino acids. DNA for the CDR3: TGCGCCAGCAGCCAAAACACCGGGACAGGATATCAGCCCCAGCATTTT. Protein: CASSQNTGTGYQPQHF.

The chain joins TRBV7-9 to TRBJ2-5; unclear D gene. Per the germline V gene, CDR1 is SEHNR and CDR2 is FQNEAQ (reference sequence). Trimming took 3 bases from V and 6 from J, leaving 8 bases between them. The CDR3 runs to 12 residues. The CDR3 DNA reads TGTGCCAGCAGCTTCGCAGGACAGACCCAGTACTTC. Translation gives CASSFAGQTQYF.

V is TRBV5-4 and J is TRBJ2-1, with 9 bases aligning to TRBD2. This CDR3 comprises 14 residues. CDR1 is SGHNT, CDR2 YYREEE, per germline (reference sequence). The junction had 5 bases not matched to a gene; V was cut back by 2 bases and J by 8 bases. The CDR3 coding sequence is TGTGCCAGCAGCTTCAGCGGGGGGCCCGATGAGCAGTTCTTC. Translation gives CASSFSGGPDEQFF.

The rearrangement uses TRBV20-1 and TRBJ2-7; tentatively, D is TRBD2 (6 bases). This CDR3 is 15 amino acids long. The germline CDR1 and CDR2 sequences are DFQATT and SNEGSKA (reference sequence). The germline V and J ends were trimmed by 0 bases and 3 bases, with 15 bases remaining between them. The CDR3 reads CSARDLASTLYEQYF. The CDR3 DNA reads TGCAGTGCTAGAGACCTAGCGAGTACCCTCTACGAGCAGTACTTC.

This clonotype was counted many times. V is TRBV29-1 and J is TRBJ1-1; 10 bases fit TRBD1. The CDR3 extends over 15 amino acids. With V trimmed by 6 bases and J by 4 bases, 11 bases remained unmatched. The germline gives CDR1 SQVTM, CDR2 ANQGSEA. The chain's CDR3 is CSVLGTGESSTEAFF. As DNA, the CDR3 is TGCAGCGTGTTAGGGACAGGGGAATCGAGCACTGAAGCTTTCTTT. The full variable domain, rest sourced from reference TRBV29-1 and TRBJ1-1, is SAVISQKPSRDICQRGTSLTIQCQVDSQVTMMFWYRQQPGQSLTLIATANQGSEATYESGFVIDKFPISRPNLTFSTLTVSNMSPEDSSIYLCSVLGTGESSTEAFFGQGTRLTVV.

The table lists this clonotype with many counts. The chain links TRBV12-3 or TRBV12-4 to TRBJ2-7; 8 bases agree with TRBD1. With V trimmed by 6 bases and J by 1 base, 8 bases remained unmatched. The CDR3 runs 15 residues. CDR3: CASRATGGLSYEQYF. The CDR3 nucleotides are TGTGCCAGCAGGGCTACAGGGGGTCTGTCCTACGAGCAGTACTTC.

This clonotype was observed many times. This chain links TRBV3-1 with TRBJ2-1; 10 positions match TRBD2. The junction had 9 bases not matched to a gene; V was cut back by 3 bases and J by 7 bases. This CDR3 region has 16 residues. From germline, CDR1 is LGHDT and CDR2 YNNKEL (reference sequence). The CDR3 spells CASSHSSSGSRNEQFF. DNA for the CDR3: TGTGCCAGCAGCCACAGTTCTAGCGGGAGTAGAAATGAGCAGTTCTTC.

The chain uses TRBV5-1 and TRBJ2-2; D not resolved. Germline CDR1 SGHRS, CDR2 YFSETQ. V lost 2 bases, J lost 1 base, and 9 bases lay in between. The CDR3 totals 15 residues. The CDR3 coding sequence is TGCGCCAGCAGCTTTACCAGCCGGAACACCGGGGAGCTGTTTTTT. Its protein is CASSFTSRNTGELFF.

V usage is TRBV3-1 and J usage is TRBJ2-7; 13 bases are a match to TRBD2. Trimming at V came to 8 bases and at J to 0 bases, leaving 7 bases not matched to a gene. The length of the CDR3 is 16 residues. From germline, CDR1 is LGHDT and CDR2 YNNKEL (reference sequence). The DNA for the CDR3 is TGTGCCAGCGAGAGGACTAGCGGGGGCCCCTCCTACGAGCAGTACTTC. Translated, it gives CASERTSGGPSYEQYF.

Only a few counts were recorded for this clonotype. The V call is TRBV15, the J call TRBJ2-6; 7 bases agree with TRBD2. The CDR3 is 17 amino acids. V shed 4 bases, J shed 2 bases, and the junction held 8 bases outside the gene matches. Germline V gives CDR1 LNHNV, CDR2 YYDKDF (reference sequence). The CDR3 coding sequence is TGTGCCACCAGCATCTTGCATGCGGGGGCTGGGGCCAACGTCCTGACTTTC. It codes for CATSILHAGAGANVLTF.

The table lists this clonotype with a few counts. The chain joins TRBV6-1 to TRBJ2-4; maybe TRBD1 (6 bases). CDR3 size: 16 residues. Trimming took 6 bases from V and 0 from J, leaving 15 bases between them. From germline, CDR1 is MNHNS and CDR2 SASEGT. CDR3 protein: CASSATGLLAKNIQYF. CDR3 nucleotides: TGTGCCAGCAGCGCGACAGGATTGCTAGCCAAAAACATTCAGTACTTC.

This clonotype showed up many times. The chain recombines TRBV5-6 with TRBJ1-6, with TRBD1 matching over 9 bases. CDR1 is SGHDT, CDR2 YYEEEE, per germline. The CDR3 runs to 14 residues. Trimming at V came to 3 bases and at J to 11 bases, leaving 6 bases not matched to a gene. The CDR3, as DNA: TGTGCCAGCAGCTCGGGACAGGGAATCGCACCCCTCCACTTT. Protein product: CASSSGQGIAPLHF.

This clonotype has at least ten counts. This sequence joins TRBV29-1 and TRBJ2-5; D may be TRBD1 (6 bases). Germline V gene sequence: CDR1 SQVTM, CDR2 ANQGSEA. The CDR3 is 15 amino acids. V dropped 8 bases and J dropped 5 bases, with 24 bases sitting between them. The CDR3 DNA sequence: TGCAGCACCAACCCACTGACAGGCGAGGGCGAGACCCAGTACTTC. This codes for CSTNPLTGEGETQYF.

V gene TRBV4-3 combines with J gene TRBJ2-3; possible D gene TRBD2, 5 bases. The CDR3 totals 15 residues. Germline assignment: CDR1 LGHNA and CDR2 YSLEER. V shed 1 base and J shed 4 bases, with 12 bases lying between them. The CDR3 DNA reads as TGCGCCAGCAGCCAAGTATCCCAGGAGGCAGATACGCAGTATTTT. Translated, it gives CASSQVSQEADTQYF.

The rearrangement uses TRBV15 and TRBJ2-7; 10 bases agree with TRBD2. The CDR3 has 14 residues. CDR1 is LNHNV, CDR2 YYDKDF, per germline (reference sequence). Trimming removed 4 bases from V and 2 bases from J; junction bases left unmatched: 2. CDR3 in DNA: TGTGCCACCAGCACGAGCGGGAGGGCCTACGAGCAGTACTTC. Amino acids: CATSTSGRAYEQYF.

This clonotype has only a few counts. This rearrangement joins TRBV7-9 to TRBJ1-4; D not certain. Germline V CDR1 and CDR2: SEHNR, FQNEAQ (reference sequence). The CDR3 runs to 14 residues. The V gene lost 5 bases and the J gene lost 2 bases, with 9 bases spanning the gap. CDR3 loop: CASSPPPTNEKLFF. For the CDR3, the DNA is TGTGCCAGCAGCCCTCCCCCGACTAATGAAAAACTGTTTTTT.

This chain links TRBV5-1 with TRBJ1-1, with TRBD1 matching over 8 bases. With V trimmed by 3 bases and J by 8 bases, 9 bases remained unmatched. Germline V gene data show CDR1 as SGHRS and CDR2 as YFSETQ. CDR3 size: 14 residues. CDR3 bases: TGCGCCAGCAGCTGGACAGGGTCCAGACAAGAAGCTTTCTTT. Residues: CASSWTGSRQEAFF.

This clonotype occurred a few times. The V call is TRBV21-1, the J call TRBJ2-7; the table gives TRBD2 as D, unverified against the DNA. TRBV21-1 counts as a pseudogene. The CDR3 length is 16 residues. The CDR3 nucleotides read TGTGCCAGCGCAGGTGGCCTAGCGGGGGTGACCTACGAGCAGTACTTC. This gives the protein CASAGGLAGVTYEQYF.

This clonotype was observed at least ten times. The V and J genes are TRBV6-5 and TRBJ2-3, with 11 bases aligning to TRBD2. The ends lost 4 bases at V and 0 bases at J; junction bases unmatched: 6. Germline CDR1 is MNHEY and CDR2 is SVGAGI. The CDR3 has 17 amino acids. CDR3 coding DNA: TGTGCCAGCAGTTCTACTAGCGGGGGAACTAGCACAGATACGCAGTATTTT. Protein sequence: CASSSTSGGTSTDTQYF.

The chain links TRBV5-1 to TRBJ2-5, with 11 positions matching TRBD2. This CDR3 is 16 amino acids long. With 2 bases clipped from V and 4 bases from J, the junction kept 7 bases outside the gene matches. Germline CDR1 SGHRS, CDR2 YFSETQ. The CDR3: CASSLQTSGVGETQYF. Written as DNA, the CDR3 is TGCGCCAGCAGCTTACAGACTAGCGGGGTTGGAGAGACCCAGTACTTC.

The table lists this clonotype with a few counts. V and J are TRBV7-6 and TRBJ2-3, with D possibly TRBD2 on 6 matching bases. V was pared by 5 bases and J by 0 bases, with 18 bases between. The CDR3 runs 17 residues. Germline lookup yields CDR1 SGHVS and CDR2 FNYEAQ. For the CDR3, the DNA is TGTGCCAGCAGCCAAGCTGGAGGGACGGGGAGCACAGATACGCAGTATTTT. Translated, it gives CASSQAGGTGSTDTQYF.

This clonotype was seen only a few times. The J gene is TRBJ2-5, the V gene TRBV5-1; no firm D call. The length of the CDR3 is 13 residues. Trimming stripped 5 bases from V and 5 bases from J, with 13 bases between. The germline gives CDR1 SGHRS, CDR2 YFSETQ. The CDR3 nucleotides are TGCGCCAGCAGGCTGACTCCTGGGGAGACCCAGTACTTC. Translated, it gives CASRLTPGETQYF.

This clonotype has ten or more counts. The gene calls are TRBV5-1 and TRBJ1-4; a weak D match, TRBD1 (6 bases). The CDR3 spans 15 residues. Germline CDR1 reads SGHRS; CDR2 reads YFSETQ. The V end lost 4 bases, the J end lost 8 bases, and 18 bases lay between the germline ends. Here the CDR3 DNA reads TGCGCCAGCAGCCCCGAGTCCAGGGGAGGAGAAAAACTGTTTTTT. Translating gives CASSPESRGGEKLFF.

In its sample, this clonotype was seen a few times. The rearrangement joins TRBV12-3 or TRBV12-4 to TRBJ2-4; 8 bases align to TRBD2. This CDR3 region has 13 residues. The V and J ends lost 6 bases and 9 bases, in that order; junction bases with no gene match: 7. CDR3 in amino acids: CASSDSGKVIQYF. The CDR3 DNA is TGTGCCAGCAGCGATAGCGGGAAAGTCATTCAGTACTTC.

This clonotype was seen repeatedly, ten times or more. As DNA, the CDR3 is TGCAGCGCCCAATGGCAGGGGGCCACCGGGGAGCTGTTTTTT. Translated: CSAQWQGATGELFF. The chain recombines TRBV29-1 with TRBJ2-2, with 8 bases aligning to TRBD1. This CDR3 has 14 amino acids. The germline V gene has CDR1 SQVTM and CDR2 ANQGSEA. V shed 7 bases and J 4 bases; nucleotides not matched to a gene: 8.

This clonotype was observed many times. This sequence joins TRBV4-3 and TRBJ1-4; 7 bases are shared with TRBD1. After removal of 5 bases from V and 7 bases from J, the junction contained 10 bases not matched to a gene. Germline V gene data show CDR1 as LGHNA and CDR2 as YSLEER. The CDR3 runs 15 residues. CDR3 sequence reads: CASSRGQRGGEKLFF. The CDR3 nucleotides are TGCGCCAGCAGCAGGGGGCAACGGGGGGGTGAAAAACTGTTTTTT.

This clonotype showed up many times. The V and J genes are TRBV19 and TRBJ2-2; 9 bases line up with TRBD1. The V gene's germline CDR1 is LNHDA and CDR2 SQIVND (reference sequence). The CDR3 extends over 14 amino acids. Trimming took 10 bases from V and 6 from J; bases not matched to a gene: 9. The CDR3 sequence: CATSRTGVPGELFF. The CDR3 DNA reads as TGTGCCACTTCACGGACAGGGGTCCCCGGGGAGCTGTTTTTT.

The CDR3 sequence is CASSEGGGNPRDTQYF. DNA of the CDR3: TGTGCCAGCAGTGAAGGAGGGGGGAACCCCAGGGATACGCAGTATTTT. This rearrangement joins TRBV6-1 to TRBJ2-3, with D perhaps TRBD1 or TRBD2 (6 bases each). Germline V lookup: CDR1 MNHNS, CDR2 SASEGT. V lost 1 base and J 6 bases, leaving 17 bases between the germline ends. The CDR3 extends over 16 amino acids.